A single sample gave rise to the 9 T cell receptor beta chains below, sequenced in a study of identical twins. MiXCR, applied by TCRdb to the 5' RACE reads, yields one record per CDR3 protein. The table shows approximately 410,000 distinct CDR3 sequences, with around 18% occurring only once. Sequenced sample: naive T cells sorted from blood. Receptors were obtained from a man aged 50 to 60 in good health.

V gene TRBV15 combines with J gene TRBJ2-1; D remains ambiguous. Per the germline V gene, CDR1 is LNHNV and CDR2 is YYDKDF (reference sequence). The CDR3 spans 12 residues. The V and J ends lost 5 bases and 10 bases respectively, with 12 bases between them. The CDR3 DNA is TGTGCCACCAGCCGCCGGCTAACAGAGCAGTTCTTC. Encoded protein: CATSRRLTEQFF.

CDR3 bases: TGTGCCAGCAGCTTAGATGTGGGGACTGCGCCCTACGAGCAGTACTTC. It yields the protein CASSLDVGTAPYEQYF. The chain couples TRBV7-6 to TRBJ2-7; maybe TRBD2 (6 bases). Trimming pared 1 base from V and 2 bases from J, leaving 15 bases between. The CDR3 has 16 amino acids. Per germline, CDR1 SGHVS and CDR2 FNYEAQ.

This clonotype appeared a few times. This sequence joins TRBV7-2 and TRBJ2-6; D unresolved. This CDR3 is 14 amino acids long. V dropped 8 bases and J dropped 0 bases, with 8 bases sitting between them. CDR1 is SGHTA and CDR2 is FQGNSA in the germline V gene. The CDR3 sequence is CASPPRSGANVLTF. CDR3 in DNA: TGTGCCAGCCCCCCCCGCTCTGGGGCCAACGTCCTGACTTTC. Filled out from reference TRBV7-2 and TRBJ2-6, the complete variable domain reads GAGVSQSPSNKVTEKGKDVELRCDPISGHTALYWYRQSLGQGLEFLIYFQGNSAPDKSGLPSDRFSAERTGGSVSTLTIQRTQQEDSAVYLCASPPRSGANVLTFGAGSRLTVL.

In DNA form, the CDR3 reads TGTGCCAGCAGGAACCTCATGAACACTGAAGCTTTCTTT. It encodes CASRNLMNTEAFF. This chain uses TRBV7-2 with TRBJ1-1; D gene ambiguous. The germline CDR1 and CDR2 sequences are SGHTA and FQGNSA. The length of the CDR3 is 13 residues. Trimming took 6 bases from V and 0 from J, leaving 8 bases between them.

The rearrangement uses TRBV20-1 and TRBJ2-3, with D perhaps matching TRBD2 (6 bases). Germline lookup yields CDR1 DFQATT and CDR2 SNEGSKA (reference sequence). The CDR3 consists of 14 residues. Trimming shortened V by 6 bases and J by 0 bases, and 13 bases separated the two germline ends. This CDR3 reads CSAFGGASTDTQYF. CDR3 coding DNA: TGCAGTGCGTTCGGGGGAGCTAGCACAGATACGCAGTATTTT.

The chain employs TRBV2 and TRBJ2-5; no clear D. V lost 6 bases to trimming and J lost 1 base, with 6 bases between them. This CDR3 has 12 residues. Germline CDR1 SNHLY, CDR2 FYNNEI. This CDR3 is CASRDFQETQYF. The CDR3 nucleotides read TGTGCCAGCAGAGACTTCCAAGAGACCCAGTACTTC.

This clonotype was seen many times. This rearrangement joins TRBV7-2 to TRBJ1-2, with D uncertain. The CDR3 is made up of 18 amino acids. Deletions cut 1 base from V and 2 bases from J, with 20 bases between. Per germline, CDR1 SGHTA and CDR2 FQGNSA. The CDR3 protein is CASSLGLIGRPPNYGYTF. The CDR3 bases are TGTGCCAGCAGCTTAGGGTTAATTGGCCGACCACCCAACTATGGCTACACCTTC. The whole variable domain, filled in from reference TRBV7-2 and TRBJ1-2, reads GAGVSQSPSNKVTEKGKDVELRCDPISGHTALYWYRQSLGQGLEFLIYFQGNSAPDKSGLPSDRFSAERTGGSVSTLTIQRTQQEDSAVYLCASSLGLIGRPPNYGYTFGSGTRLTVV.

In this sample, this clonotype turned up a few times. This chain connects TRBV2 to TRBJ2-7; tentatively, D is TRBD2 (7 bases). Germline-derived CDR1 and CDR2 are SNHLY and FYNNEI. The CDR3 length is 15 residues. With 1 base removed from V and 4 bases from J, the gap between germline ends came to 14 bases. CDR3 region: CASSEGPGGRYEQYF. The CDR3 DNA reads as TGTGCCAGCAGTGAAGGGCCGGGGGGCCGTTACGAGCAGTACTTC.

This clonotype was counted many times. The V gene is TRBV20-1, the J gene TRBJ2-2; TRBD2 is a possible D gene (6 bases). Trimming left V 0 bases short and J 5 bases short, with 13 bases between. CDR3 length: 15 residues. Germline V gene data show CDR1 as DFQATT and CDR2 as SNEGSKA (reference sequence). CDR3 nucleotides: TGCAGTGCTAGAGAGGAGGGTATAGGGACCGGGGAGCTGTTTTTT. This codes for CSAREEGIGTGELFF.